A selection of T cell receptor beta chains follows, all from one sample in a study of T cells after yellow fever vaccination. TCRdb recomputed calls from the 5' RACE reads with MiXCR, one row per CDR3 protein. The sample consists of 95,000 to 100,000 distinct CDR3 sequences, about 5.8% of them appearing once. The source material was CD8+ T cells sorted from PBMCs, sampled 10 days after the yellow fever booster vaccination. The origin of the receptors is a man aged 18 to 30 who received the YFV17D yellow fever vaccine. The CDR3 runs from the conserved cysteine through the conserved F or W. The order of the fields is clone size, D gene, J gene, V gene, CDR3 DNA, CDR3 protein. D genes are given only for firm matches. Size values are once, few and many counts, or a class for expanded clones, and some rows have none.

size: -
D: -
J: TRBJ2-1
V: TRBV5-4
DNA: TGTGCCAGCAGCTTGAATTCCAACAATGAGCAGTTCTTC
CDR3: CASSLNSNNEQFF

size: many
D: -
J: TRBJ1-2
V: TRBV4-1
DNA: TGCGCCAGCAGCCAAGAATCCGGGTATGGCTACACCTTC
CDR3: CASSQESGYGYTF

size: -
D: -
J: TRBJ1-2
V: TRBV27
DNA: TGTGCCAGCGGGTTGAACTCAGGTTCCCGTGGCTACACCTTC
CDR3: CASGLNSGSRGYTF

size: -
D: -
J: TRBJ1-2
V: TRBV6-6
DNA: TGTGCCAGCAGCCGCAACCCCGACAGGATATTTGCGTATGGCTACACCTTC
CDR3: CASSRNPDRIFAYGYTF

size: few
D: TRBD1
J: TRBJ2-5
V: TRBV7-8
DNA: TGTGCCACCAGACCCCTAAGCCAGGGGGTAGGGGAGACCCAGTACTTC
CDR3: CATRPLSQGVGETQYF

size: -
D: TRBD1
J: TRBJ2-7
V: TRBV7-2
DNA: TGTGCCAGCAGCCCGACAGGGAGCTCCTACGAGCAGTACTTC
CDR3: CASSPTGSSYEQYF

size: many
D: -
J: TRBJ2-7
V: TRBV6-5
DNA: TGTGCCAGCAGTTACTCGGGCCCGTACGAGCAGTACTTC
CDR3: CASSYSGPYEQYF

size: few
D: -
J: TRBJ2-2
V: TRBV15
DNA: TGTGCCACCAGCAGAGGCCACAACACCGGGGAGCTGTTTTTT
CDR3: CATSRGHNTGELFF

size: few
D: -
J: TRBJ1-4
V: TRBV4-1
DNA: TGCGCCAGCAGCCAAGATCCCACTGTCGGGGCTTTTGATTGGGGTAATGAAAAACTGTTTTTT
CDR3: CASSQDPTVGAFDWGNEKLFF

size: -
D: TRBD1
J: TRBJ1-2
V: TRBV4-1
DNA: TGCGCCAGCAGCCAGCCGGGACAGGAAGTCTACACCTTC
CDR3: CASSQPGQEVYTF

size: few
D: TRBD1
J: TRBJ2-7
V: TRBV12-3/TRBV12-4
DNA: TGTGCCAGCAGCTATGACAGGGACCCCTACGAGCAGTACTTC
CDR3: CASSYDRDPYEQYF

size: few
D: -
J: TRBJ1-5
V: TRBV27
DNA: TGTGCCAGCAGTTTATCGAGCGGGAGCGACAATCAGCCCCAGCATTTT
CDR3: CASSLSSGSDNQPQHF

size: few
D: -
J: TRBJ2-3
V: TRBV7-9
DNA: TGTGCCAGCAGCTTAGCGCAGGCGTCCACAGATACGCAGTATTTT
CDR3: CASSLAQASTDTQYF

size: few
D: -
J: TRBJ2-5
V: TRBV7-6
DNA: TGTGCCAGCAGCTTTATCACGGGAGAGACCCAGTACTTC
CDR3: CASSFITGETQYF

size: -
D: -
J: TRBJ1-1
V: TRBV4-3
DNA: TGCGCCAGCAGCCAAGATCACCAGGGCGGTGAAGCTTTCTTT
CDR3: CASSQDHQGGEAFF

size: -
D: -
J: TRBJ1-5
V: TRBV19
DNA: TGTGCCAGTATGGGGGGTTTCAATCAGCCCCAGCATTTT
CDR3: CASMGGFNQPQHF

size: few
D: -
J: TRBJ2-5
V: TRBV12-3/TRBV12-4
DNA: TGTGCCAGCACCATTAAAGGGGGGGCAGACCAAGAGACCCAGTACTTC
CDR3: CASTIKGGADQETQYF

size: few
D: TRBD1
J: TRBJ2-7
V: TRBV6-5
DNA: TGTGCCAGCAGCCTCACAGGGGTTGAGCAGTACTTC
CDR3: CASSLTGVEQYF

size: -
D: -
J: TRBJ1-1
V: TRBV4-3
DNA: TGCGCCAGCAGCCGGGTTGCCAGGGGGAACACTGAAGCTTTCTTT
CDR3: CASSRVARGNTEAFF

size: few
D: TRBD1
J: TRBJ2-1
V: TRBV5-5
DNA: TGTGCCAGCAGCGGCGGGACAGGGGGGGTGGGCAATGAGCAGTTCTTC
CDR3: CASSGGTGGVGNEQFF

size: few
D: -
J: TRBJ2-2
V: TRBV30
DNA: TGTGCCTGGACCCCGTGGGGGAACACCGGGGAGCTGTTTTTT
CDR3: CAWTPWGNTGELFF

size: -
D: -
J: TRBJ1-5
V: TRBV7-8
DNA: TGTGCCAGCAGCTTACGAGGGGAGGGCAATCAGCCCCAGCATTTT
CDR3: CASSLRGEGNQPQHF

size: many
D: -
J: TRBJ2-1
V: TRBV7-9
DNA: TGTGCCAGCAGCTTAGGCCCAGGGAAATACTCCTACAATGAGCAGTTCTTC
CDR3: CASSLGPGKYSYNEQFF

size: many
D: -
J: TRBJ2-3
V: TRBV7-9
DNA: TGTGCCAGCAGCTTACACCGAACCGAAGGGGATACGCAGTATTTT
CDR3: CASSLHRTEGDTQYF

size: -
D: -
J: TRBJ1-2
V: TRBV4-1
DNA: TGCGCCGCCGGGGCAGGGCGGAAAAACTATGGCTACACCTTC
CDR3: CAAGAGRKNYGYTF

size: few
D: -
J: TRBJ2-4
V: TRBV7-9
DNA: TGTGCCAGCAGCTCGCTGGGCATTCAGTACTTC
CDR3: CASSSLGIQYF

size: few
D: -
J: TRBJ2-1
V: TRBV9
DNA: TGTGCCAGCAGCGTAGGGGGACGGAACAATGAGCAGTTCTTC
CDR3: CASSVGGRNNEQFF

size: many
D: TRBD1
J: TRBJ2-1
V: TRBV7-7
DNA: TGTGCCAGCAGTCCCGGGACAGGAGCTTACAATGAGCAGTTCTTC
CDR3: CASSPGTGAYNEQFF

size: -
D: -
J: TRBJ2-2
V: TRBV7-7
DNA: TGTGCTAGCAGCCCGTCCCGGGGGTCCGGCACCGGGGAGCTGTTTTTT
CDR3: CASSPSRGSGTGELFF

size: -
D: -
J: TRBJ2-1
V: TRBV6-2/TRBV6-3
DNA: TGTGCCAGCAGTCAGTTGGGGGGTAGAGGTGATGAGCAGTTCTTC
CDR3: CASSQLGGRGDEQFF

size: -
D: TRBD1
J: TRBJ2-7
V: TRBV9
DNA: TGTGCCAGCAGCGTAGAGGCAGGGGGTGACGAGCAGTACTTC
CDR3: CASSVEAGGDEQYF

size: -
D: -
J: TRBJ1-4
V: TRBV20-1
DNA: TGCAGTGCTAATCCTTCGGGCCCAACGTGGGAAAAACTGTTTTTT
CDR3: CSANPSGPTWEKLFF

size: -
D: -
J: TRBJ2-3
V: TRBV20-1
DNA: TGCAGTGCTAGGAGGCCGGTCAGCCCCACAGATACGCAGTATTTT
CDR3: CSARRPVSPTDTQYF

size: -
D: TRBD1
J: TRBJ1-5
V: TRBV7-8
DNA: TGTGCCAGCAGCTTGACCACGTGGACAGGGGTGGGCAATCAGCCCCAGCATTTT
CDR3: CASSLTTWTGVGNQPQHF

size: few
D: TRBD2
J: TRBJ2-1
V: TRBV7-9
DNA: TGTGCCAGCAGCCAGACCCCCGGGACTAGCAAGGACAATGAGCAGTTCTTC
CDR3: CASSQTPGTSKDNEQFF

size: few
D: -
J: TRBJ2-1
V: TRBV29-1
DNA: TGCAGCGTTGTTGGCCAGGGGATGGATGAGCAGTTCTTC
CDR3: CSVVGQGMDEQFF

size: few
D: -
J: TRBJ2-2
V: TRBV7-9
DNA: TGTGCCAGCAGCTTGTCGGACGGGGAGCTGTTTTTT
CDR3: CASSLSDGELFF

size: many
D: -
J: TRBJ2-3
V: TRBV5-6
DNA: TGTGCCAGCAGCGCACCGGACCTTCGGGGGTCAGATACGCAGTATTTT
CDR3: CASSAPDLRGSDTQYF

size: -
D: -
J: TRBJ2-7
V: TRBV2
DNA: TGTGCCACCATGAGGGGCGCCTTCTCCTACGAGCAGTACTTC
CDR3: CATMRGAFSYEQYF

size: -
D: TRBD1
J: TRBJ2-2
V: TRBV7-9
DNA: TGTGCCAGCAGCTTAGAGTTGGGGACAGGAGTCACCGGGGAGCTGTTTTTT
CDR3: CASSLELGTGVTGELFF

size: few
D: -
J: TRBJ1-1
V: TRBV4-1
DNA: TGCGCCAGCAGCCAAAGTGGACCGGACTCGGACACTGAAGCTTTCTTT
CDR3: CASSQSGPDSDTEAFF

size: few
D: TRBD2
J: TRBJ2-7
V: TRBV10-2
DNA: TGCGCCAGCAGTGAGGGACTAGCCTCCTACGAGCAGTACTTC
CDR3: CASSEGLASYEQYF

size: many
D: -
J: TRBJ2-2
V: TRBV12-3/TRBV12-4
DNA: TGTGCCAGCAGTTCCTCCGGGGAGCTGTTTTTT
CDR3: CASSSSGELFF

size: many
D: -
J: TRBJ2-2
V: TRBV7-8
DNA: TGTGCCAGCAGCTTAGTTCGGTTAGCGGTATCCACCGGGGAGCTGTTTTTT
CDR3: CASSLVRLAVSTGELFF

size: medium-sized
D: TRBD2
J: TRBJ2-3
V: TRBV4-2
DNA: TGTGCCAGCAGCCAAGATCGGGGGGGCACAGATACGCAGTATTTT
CDR3: CASSQDRGGTDTQYF

size: -
D: TRBD1
J: TRBJ2-5
V: TRBV11-2
DNA: TGTGCCAGCAGCTTAGATGGGGGACAGGGTGACCGAGAGACCCAGTACTTC
CDR3: CASSLDGGQGDRETQYF

size: -
D: TRBD1
J: TRBJ1-1
V: TRBV7-8
DNA: TGTGCCAGCAGCCCCGACAGGGAAACTGAAGCTTTCTTT
CDR3: CASSPDRETEAFF